Sequencing of this T cell receptor (beta chain) was carried out in a study of blood T cell repertoires in COVID-19. Trimming cost V 4 bases and J 6 bases, with 6 bases left between them. Germline V gives CDR1 SGHTA, CDR2 FQGNSA. The CDR3 sequence is 11 residues long. Authors' analysis steps: Counts of nucleated cells, estimated from reference gene primer amplification, were obtained. Measured with immunoSEQ multiplex PCR; TCRdb has only the in-frame clones, and not every one. That table gives V, J and clone size, and the DNA gave D and trimming. The table shows just over 650,000 clones, with over 80% occurring only once.

The TCR originated in a woman aged 18-30 years with acute or convalescent COVID-19. Sequencing was carried out using peripheral blood. The chain uses TRBV7-2 and TRBJ1-2; D is undetermined. CDR3: CASSSFDGYTF. The CDR3, as DNA: TGTGCCAGCAGCTCCTTCGATGGCTACACCTTC.